A single sample gave rise to the 11 T cell receptor beta chains below, sequenced in a study of blood T cell repertoires in COVID-19. Clones were read by immunoSEQ multiplex PCR, and TCRdb kept only the in-frame ones, dropping some. The sample lists about 72,000 clones; 82% were seen once. Specimen: peripheral blood. The source is a human donor in a cohort sampled during active COVID-19.

V usage is TRBV9 and J usage is TRBJ1-1; a possible D gene is TRBD1 (6 bases). The CDR3 runs to 14 residues. Germline CDR1 and CDR2: SGDLS and YYNGEE. Trimming took off 4 bases at V and 4 bases at J, with 14 bases between the two ends. The CDR3 here is CASSPSGGATEAFF. In DNA, the CDR3 is TGTGCCAGCAGCCCGTCTGGGGGGGCCACTGAAGCTTTCTTT. Full variable domain (outside the CDR3, taken from reference TRBV9 and TRBJ1-1): DSGVTQTPKHLITATGQRVTLRCSPRSGDLSVYWYQQSLDQGLQFLIQYYNGEERAKGNILERFSAQQFPDLHSELNLSSLELGDSALYFCASSPSGGATEAFFGQGTRLTVV.

This chain links TRBV18 with TRBJ1-2, with 8 positions matching TRBD1. The V segment lost 6 bases and the J segment 6 bases; nucleotides outside the gene matches: 9. The germline CDR1 and CDR2 sequences are KGHSH and LQKENI. CDR3 size: 14 residues. The CDR3 loop reads CASSWDRLGDGYTF. The CDR3 DNA is TGTGCCAGCTCGTGGGACAGGCTCGGTGATGGCTACACCTTC.

V is TRBV3-1 (or the pseudogene TRBV3-2) and J is TRBJ2-5; no firm D call. CDR1 is LGHDT, CDR2 YNNKEL, per germline (reference sequence). The CDR3 contains 14 residues. V shed 4 bases and J shed 2 bases, with 11 bases lying between them. Written as DNA, the CDR3 is TGTGCCAGCAGCCCCACAGTCACACAAGAGACCCAGTACTTC. Amino acid sequence: CASSPTVTQETQYF.

This chain connects TRBV6-5 to TRBJ2-1, with D perhaps matching TRBD1 (6 bases). CDR3 length: 12 residues. Germline V gene sequence: CDR1 MNHEY, CDR2 SVGAGI. V was cut by 5 bases and J by 9 bases, with 11 bases left in between. CDR3 in DNA: TGTGCCAGCAGTACGACAGGCGCTGAGCAGTTCTTC. It specifies CASSTTGAEQFF.

To note about this clone: One end of the junction varies from germline; a read error may be responsible. The chain couples TRBV7-3 to TRBJ1-3; 9 nucleotides line up with TRBD1. Germline lookup yields CDR1 SGHTA and CDR2 FQGTGA. This CDR3 contains 15 residues. Here the CDR3 reads CASSITGGPGNTIYF. CDR3 nucleotides: TGTGCCAGCAGCATAACAGGGGGCCCTGGAAACACCATATATTTT.

This chain connects TRBV5-1 to TRBJ1-1; TRBD1 aligns across 7 bases. Trimming cost V 4 bases and J 5 bases; bases outside gene matches: 11. Germline values: CDR1 SGHRS, CDR2 YFSETQ. The length of the CDR3 is 15 residues. CDR3 in amino acids: CASSLSTGEVTEAFF. CDR3 nucleotides: TGCGCCAGCAGCCTAAGTACAGGGGAGGTGACTGAAGCTTTCTTT. The full variable domain, its missing parts supplied by reference TRBV5-1 and TRBJ1-1, is KAGVTQTPRYLIKTRGQQVTLSCSPISGHRSVSWYQQTPGQGLQFLFEYFSETQRNKGNFPGRFSGRQFSNSRSEMNVSTLELGDSALYLCASSLSTGEVTEAFFGQGTRLTVV.

This CDR3 reads CASSLIGVDEKLFF. The CDR3 coding sequence is TGTGCCAGCAGCTTGATCGGTGTGGATGAAAAACTGTTTTTT. The chain links TRBV5-6 to TRBJ1-4; D remains ambiguous. The CDR3 spans 14 residues. The germline gives CDR1 SGHDT, CDR2 YYEEEE. Trimming pared 1 base from V and 6 bases from J, leaving 10 bases between. The whole variable domain, filled in from reference TRBV5-6 and TRBJ1-4, reads DAGVTQSPTHLIKTRGQQVTLRCSPKSGHDTVSWYQQALGQGPQFIFQYYEEEERQRGNFPDRFSGHQFPNYSSELNVNALLLGDSALYLCASSLIGVDEKLFFGSGTQLSVL.

This chain joins TRBV19 and TRBJ1-1, with TRBD1 as a possible D gene (6 bases). Trimming cost V 5 bases and J 5 bases, with 18 bases left between them. The CDR3 is made up of 15 amino acids. Germline values: CDR1 LNHDA, CDR2 SQIVND (reference sequence). CDR3 sequence: CASSDRPVGTTEAFF. The CDR3 nucleotides read TGTGCCAGTAGTGACAGGCCCGTGGGTACGACTGAAGCTTTCTTT.

The rearrangement links TRBV30 to TRBJ2-7, with D possibly TRBD2 on 5 matching bases. The germline V gene encodes CDR1 GTSNPN and CDR2 SVGIG (reference sequence). CDR3 length: 14 amino acids. The V end lost 3 bases, the J end lost 3 bases, and 15 bases lay between the germline ends. The CDR3 DNA is TGTGCCTGGAGGTCCTACAGCGGAGACTACGAGCAGTACTTC. Its translation: CAWRSYSGDYEQYF. The full variable domain, in which reference TRBV30 and TRBJ2-7 provide the parts outside the CDR3, is SQTIHQWPATLVQPVGSPLSLECTVEGTSNPNLYWYRQAAGRGLQLLFYSVGIGQISSEVPQNLSASRPQDRQFILSSKKLLLSDSGFYLCAWRSYSGDYEQYFGPGTRLTVT.

This clone is classed as medium-sized. Here the CDR3 reads CAWSVQGGSYNEQFF. CDR3 coding DNA: TGTGCCTGGAGTGTACAAGGGGGCTCCTACAATGAGCAGTTCTTC. The V call is TRBV30, the J call TRBJ2-1; D is possibly TRBD1 (6 bases). This CDR3 is 15 amino acids long. Germline V gene sequence: CDR1 GTSNPN, CDR2 SVGIG (reference sequence). Trimming stripped 0 bases from V and 0 bases from J, with 9 bases between. The whole variable domain, filled in from reference TRBV30 and TRBJ2-1, reads SQTIHQWPATLVQPVGSPLSLECTVEGTSNPNLYWYRQAAGRGLQLLFYSVGIGQISSEVPQNLSASRPQDRQFILSSKKLLLSDSGFYLCAWSVQGGSYNEQFFGPGTRLTVL.

This clone was found once. The V gene is TRBV13, the J gene TRBJ1-2; a possible D gene is TRBD1 (5 bases). Germline CDR1 reads PRHDT; CDR2 reads FYEKMQ (reference sequence). The CDR3 covers 14 residues. The V end was cut by 5 bases, the J end by 3 bases, with 13 bases between. In nucleotides, the CDR3 is TGTGCCAGCAGCCAGGACGGGGGGGACTATGGCTACACCTTC. It yields the protein CASSQDGGDYGYTF.